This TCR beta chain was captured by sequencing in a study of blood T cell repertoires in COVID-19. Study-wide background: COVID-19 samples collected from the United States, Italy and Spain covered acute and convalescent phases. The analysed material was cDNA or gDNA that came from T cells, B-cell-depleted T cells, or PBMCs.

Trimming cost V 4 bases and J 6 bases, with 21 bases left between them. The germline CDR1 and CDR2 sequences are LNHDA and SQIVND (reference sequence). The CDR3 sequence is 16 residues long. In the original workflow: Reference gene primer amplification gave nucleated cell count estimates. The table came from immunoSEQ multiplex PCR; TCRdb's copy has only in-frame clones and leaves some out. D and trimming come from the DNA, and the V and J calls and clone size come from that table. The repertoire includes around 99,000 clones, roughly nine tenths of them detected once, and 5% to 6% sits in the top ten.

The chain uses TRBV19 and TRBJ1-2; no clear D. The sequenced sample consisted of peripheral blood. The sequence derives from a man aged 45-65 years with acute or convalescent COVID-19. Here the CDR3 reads CASSSLYPGGLHGYTF. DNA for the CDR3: TGTGCCAGTAGTAGTCTTTACCCAGGAGGCCTCCATGGCTACACCTTC.